These 20 T cell receptor beta chains were all obtained from the same sample, sequenced in a study of T cell responses to AZD1222 COVID-19 vaccine. Some clones are missing from TCRdb's copy, which holds only in-frame ones; the method was immunoSEQ multiplex PCR. The table has roughly 150,000 clones, 90% seen once; the top ten hold 1.5% to 2%. Sequencing was performed on peripheral blood, taken 28 days after the second AZD1222 dose. The source of these receptors is an adult who received the AZD1222 COVID-19 vaccine.

The chain carries TRBV7-2 and TRBJ2-7, with TRBD2 as a possible D gene (6 bases). This CDR3 region has 14 residues. The germline V and J ends were trimmed by 5 bases and 4 bases, with 15 bases remaining between them. The germline CDR1 and CDR2 sequences are SGHTA and FQGNSA. The CDR3 is CASSPGLQTYEQYF. The CDR3 DNA is TGTGCCAGCAGCCCGGGACTTCAAACTTACGAGCAGTACTTC.

The CDR3 nucleotides are TGTGCCAGCAGCTTGGACCGAATAGCCAAAAACATTCAGTACTTC. It specifies CASSLDRIAKNIQYF. This chain links TRBV5-6 with TRBJ2-4, with D unclear. Germline CDR1 reads SGHDT; CDR2 reads YYEEEE. Trimming stripped 0 bases from V and 0 bases from J, with 7 bases between. The CDR3 covers 15 residues.

The chain recombines TRBV5-6 with TRBJ1-1; the D is unclear. Germline CDR1 SGHDT, CDR2 YYEEEE. V lost 0 bases to trimming and J lost 4 bases, with 7 bases between them. The length of the CDR3 is 13 residues. CDR3 in amino acids: CASSLGPSTEAFF. CDR3 bases: TGTGCCAGCAGCTTGGGCCCCTCCACTGAAGCTTTCTTT.

This clone was counted at least ten times. The V call is TRBV19, the J call TRBJ2-1; 8 positions agree with TRBD1. The germline V gene has CDR1 LNHDA and CDR2 SQIVND (reference sequence). This CDR3 spans 15 amino acids. Trimming at V came to 3 bases and at J to 5 bases, leaving 6 bases not matched to a gene. The CDR3 is CASSIGDRSNNEQFF. CDR3 nucleotides: TGTGCCAGTAGTATTGGGGACAGGTCCAACAATGAGCAGTTCTTC.

The rearrangement joins TRBV11-1 to TRBJ1-3; D not resolved. Deletions cut 1 base from V and 0 bases from J, with 10 bases between. The germline V gene has CDR1 SGHAT and CDR2 FQDESV (reference sequence). CDR3 length: 16 amino acids. The CDR3 DNA reads TGTGCCAGCAGCTTAGAGAACAGCGCCTCTGGAAACACCATATATTTT. Its protein product is CASSLENSASGNTIYF.

The chain uses TRBV6-6 and TRBJ1-5; D might be TRBD1 (6 bases). The germline V and J ends were trimmed by 5 bases and 3 bases, with 11 bases remaining between them. The CDR3 has 14 amino acids. Germline V gene data show CDR1 as MNHNY and CDR2 as SVGAGI (reference sequence). The CDR3 region has the DNA TGTGCCAGCAGTCATCAGGGGAACAATCAGCCCCAGCATTTT. Translating it yields CASSHQGNNQPQHF.

The chain links TRBV7-8 to TRBJ1-1; D unclear. CDR3 length: 14 amino acids. The ends were cut back, 3 bases at V and 4 bases at J, with 12 bases in the middle. Germline-derived CDR1 and CDR2 are SGHVS and FQNEAQ. CDR3 bases: TGTGCCAGCAGCTTGACTGGGGTTTCCACTGAAGCTTTCTTT. Its protein is CASSLTGVSTEAFF.

The V and J genes are TRBV19 and TRBJ1-5; 9 nucleotides match TRBD1. The CDR3 spans 16 residues. V lost 5 bases, J lost 1 base, and 6 bases stayed unmatched. Per the germline V gene, CDR1 is LNHDA and CDR2 is SQIVND (reference sequence). CDR3 amino acids: CASSFPGQGSNQPQHF. The CDR3 nucleotides read TGTGCCAGTAGTTTTCCGGGACAGGGAAGCAATCAGCCCCAGCATTTT.

This clone was detected once. The rearrangement uses TRBV7-9 and TRBJ1-1; possible D gene TRBD1, 6 bases. CDR3 size: 15 residues. Trimming removed 0 bases at V and 3 bases at J, with 11 bases between. CDR1 is SEHNR and CDR2 is FQNEAQ in the germline V gene (reference sequence). The DNA of the CDR3 is TGTGCCAGCAGCTTAGCTCAGGGGTTGGACACTGAAGCTTTCTTT. Translation gives CASSLAQGLDTEAFF.

The chain couples TRBV30 to TRBJ1-5; D may be TRBD1 (5 bases). The CDR3 length is 16 residues. Trimming took 1 base from V and 4 from J, leaving 17 bases between them. Germline-derived CDR1 and CDR2 are GTSNPN and SVGIG (reference sequence). The CDR3 protein is CAWSGSRETANQPQHF. The DNA for the CDR3 is TGTGCCTGGAGTGGTAGTCGGGAGACAGCAAATCAGCCCCAGCATTTT.

In its sample, this clone was seen once. The CDR3 DNA reads TGTGCCAGCAGTGAATTTCGGGCAGACAATCAGCCCCAGCATTTT. Its translation: CASSEFRADNQPQHF. V usage is TRBV2 and J usage is TRBJ1-5; D is unclear. CDR3 length: 15 residues. Trimming pared 2 bases from V and 3 bases from J, leaving 11 bases between. Germline V gene data show CDR1 as SNHLY and CDR2 as FYNNEI. Drawing the rest from reference TRBV2 and TRBJ1-5, the complete variable domain is EPEVTQTPSHQVTQMGQEVILRCVPISNHLYFYWYRQILGQKVEFLVSFYNNEISEKSEIFDDQFSVERPDGSNFTLKIRSTKLEDSAMYFCASSEFRADNQPQHFGDGTRLSIL.

By its share, this clone is medium-sized (0.01 to 0.1%). This chain joins TRBV6-2 or TRBV6-3 and TRBJ2-5; 12 bases align to TRBD2. Germline V gene lookup returns CDR1 MNHEY and CDR2 SVGEGT. This CDR3 has 15 residues. The junction had 0 bases not matched to a gene; V was cut back by 0 bases and J by 4 bases. The CDR3 DNA is TGTGCCAGCAGTTACTCGACTAGCGGGGGAGAGACCCAGTACTTC. Translation: CASSYSTSGGETQYF.

V gene TRBV27 combines with J gene TRBJ1-5; TRBD1 is a possible D gene (5 bases). V was cut by 6 bases and J by 0 bases, with 12 bases left in between. Germline CDR1 is MNHEY and CDR2 is SMNVEV (reference sequence). The CDR3 runs 15 residues. As DNA, the CDR3 is TGTGCCAGCAGGCCCCGGGACGGTAGCAATCAGCCCCAGCATTTT. Encoded protein: CASRPRDGSNQPQHF.

V and J are TRBV3-1 (or the pseudogene TRBV3-2) and TRBJ1-2; tentative D call: TRBD1 (6 bases). Germline CDR1 is LGHDT and CDR2 is YNNKEL (reference sequence). This CDR3 has 16 residues. V gave up 3 bases and J gave up 0 bases, with 14 bases separating them. In nucleotides, the CDR3 is TGTGCCAGCAGCCATTTAACAGGGACCTCTAACTATGGCTACACCTTC. It encodes CASSHLTGTSNYGYTF.

Only a few counts were recorded for this clone. The chain joins TRBV19 to TRBJ1-5; D unclear. There are 11 residues in the CDR3. CDR1 is LNHDA and CDR2 is SQIVND in the germline V gene (reference sequence). Trimming took 4 bases from V and 15 from J, leaving 13 bases between them. The CDR3 protein is CASSTPLIVHF. DNA for the CDR3: TGTGCCAGTAGTACCCCCCTAATTGTGCATTTT.

The table lists this clone with a count of one. This chain joins TRBV4-2 and TRBJ2-7, with 10 bases that match TRBD2. The junction had 8 bases not matched to a gene; V was cut back by 0 bases and J by 3 bases. Per germline, CDR1 LGHNA and CDR2 YNFKEQ. The CDR3 covers 17 residues. CDR3 sequence: CASSQEGTSVFFYEQYF. The CDR3, as DNA: TGTGCCAGCAGCCAAGAGGGGACTAGCGTCTTTTTCTACGAGCAGTACTTC.

The chain is built from TRBV6-4 and TRBJ2-3, with D possibly TRBD2 on 5 matching bases. V was trimmed by 6 bases and J by 0 bases, leaving 13 bases between them. Per germline, CDR1 MRHNA and CDR2 SNTAGT. The CDR3 consists of 15 residues. CDR3: CASSPRGSSTDTQYF. The CDR3 bases are TGTGCCAGCAGCCCTAGAGGGAGCAGCACAGATACGCAGTATTTT.

This chain joins TRBV5-1 and TRBJ2-7; perhaps TRBD1 as D (7 bases). The germline V gene has CDR1 SGHRS and CDR2 YFSETQ. The V gene lost 4 bases and the J gene lost 4 bases, with 15 bases spanning the gap. CDR3 size: 14 residues. CDR3 amino acids: CASSPQGGGYEQYF. CDR3 sequence (DNA): TGCGCCAGCAGCCCTCAGGGGGGTGGGTACGAGCAGTACTTC.

The chain links TRBV6-5 to TRBJ1-2; D is unresolved. The V gene's germline CDR1 is MNHEY and CDR2 SVGAGI. The CDR3 sequence is 13 residues long. Trimming took off 0 bases at V and 7 bases at J, with 9 bases between the two ends. CDR3 in amino acids: CASSYSIRFGYTF. As DNA, the CDR3 is TGTGCCAGCAGTTACTCGATACGCTTTGGCTACACCTTC.

The rearrangement links TRBV4-2 to TRBJ1-5, with D possibly matching TRBD1 (5 bases). V lost 0 bases to trimming and J lost 6 bases, with 15 bases between them. Germline loops: CDR1 LGHNA, CDR2 YNFKEQ. CDR3 size: 16 residues. Here the CDR3 reads CASSQEGRRGGQPQHF. The CDR3 DNA is TGTGCCAGCAGCCAAGAGGGCCGGAGGGGCGGTCAGCCCCAGCATTTT.